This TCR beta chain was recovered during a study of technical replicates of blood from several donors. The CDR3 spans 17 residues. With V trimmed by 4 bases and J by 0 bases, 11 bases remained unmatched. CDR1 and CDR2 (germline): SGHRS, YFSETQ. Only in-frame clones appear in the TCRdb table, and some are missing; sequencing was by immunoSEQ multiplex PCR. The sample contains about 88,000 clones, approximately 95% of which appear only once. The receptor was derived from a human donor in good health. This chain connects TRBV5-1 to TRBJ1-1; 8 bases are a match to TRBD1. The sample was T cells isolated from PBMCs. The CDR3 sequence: CASSVGTGIIMNTEAFF. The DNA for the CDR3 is TGCGCCAGCAGCGTGGGGACAGGAATTATCATGAACACTGAAGCTTTCTTT. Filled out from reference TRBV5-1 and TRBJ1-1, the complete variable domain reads KAGVTQTPRYLIKTRGQQVTLSCSPISGHRSVSWYQQTPGQGLQFLFEYFSETQRNKGNFPGRFSGRQFSNSRSEMNVSTLELGDSALYLCASSVGTGIIMNTEAFFGQGTRLTVV.